The clone carrying this TCR beta chain was counted between two and nine times. What it binds is unknown. The sample is drawn from a study of cytomegalovirus exposure and HLA in healthy donors. At the level of the study: An earlier analysis identified approximately 110 million unique TCR beta sequences in about 179 million T cells.

CDR3 length equals 15 residues. Trimming stripped 1 base from V and 2 bases from J, with 9 bases between. The germline gives CDR1 GTSNPN, CDR2 SVGIG (reference sequence). PCR amplification relied on 60 Vbeta primers (plus 13 Jbeta primers). Data came from immunoSEQ multiplex PCR; TCRdb stores just in-frame clones and leaves some out. This sample has 60,000 to 75,000 clones, with approximately 80% found just once. Study-level findings and limits: Some TCR beta chains (approximately 180 of them) were listed as cytomegalovirus-associated. Reportedly, TCR beta sequences accurately predicted HLA-A and HLA-B alleles in most subjects. In a later analysis, a genetic analysis reported fewer productive-TCR N-insertions in an Asian-associated ancestry cluster than the cohort average.

Sequencing input: PBMCs. This chain uses TRBV30 with TRBJ2-6; D gene uncertain. This TCR was recovered from a man younger than 30 in good health and CMV-seropositive. The CDR3 sequence: CAWSGHPTGANVLTF. The CDR3 nucleotides are TGTGCCTGGAGTGGACATCCTACTGGGGCCAACGTCCTGACTTTC.